Reported below is one T cell receptor beta chain. These data originate in a study of blood T cell repertoires in COVID-19. The CDR3 is 15 amino acids. V was cut by 3 bases and J by 2 bases, with 10 bases left in between. Germline loops: CDR1 SGHTA, CDR2 FQGTGA. In the original analysis: From reference gene primer amplification, estimates of nucleated cell counts were derived. Some clones are missing from TCRdb's copy, which holds only in-frame ones; the method was immunoSEQ multiplex PCR. The V and J calls and the clone size are those of that table, but D and trimming were determined from the DNA. The table has over 80,000 clones, roughly 80% seen once.

This receptor was identified in a woman in her 70s with acute or convalescent COVID-19. Sequenced sample: peripheral blood. This chain connects TRBV7-3 to TRBJ1-4, with D possibly being TRBD1 (6 bases). For the CDR3, the DNA is TGTGCCAGCAGCTTGACGGGGGGCACTAATGAAAAACTGTTTTTT. It encodes CASSLTGGTNEKLFF.